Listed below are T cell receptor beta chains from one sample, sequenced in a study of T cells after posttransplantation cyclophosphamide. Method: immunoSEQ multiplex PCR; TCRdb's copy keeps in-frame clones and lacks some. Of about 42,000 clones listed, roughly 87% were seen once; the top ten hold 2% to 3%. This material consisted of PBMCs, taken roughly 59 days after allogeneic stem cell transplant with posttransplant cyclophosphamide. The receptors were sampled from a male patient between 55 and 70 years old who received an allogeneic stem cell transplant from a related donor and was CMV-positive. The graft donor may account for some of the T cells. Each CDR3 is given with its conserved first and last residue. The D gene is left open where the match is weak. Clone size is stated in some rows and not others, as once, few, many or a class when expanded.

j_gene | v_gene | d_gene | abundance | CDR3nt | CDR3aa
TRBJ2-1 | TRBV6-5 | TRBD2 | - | TGTGCCAGCAGTTTACTAGCGGGGGGAGGTAATGAGCAGTTCTTC | CASSLLAGGGNEQFF
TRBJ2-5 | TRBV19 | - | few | TGTGCCAGTAAGAACAGGGTGGGCCAAGAGACCCAGTACTTC | CASKNRVGQETQYF
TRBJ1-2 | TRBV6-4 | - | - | TGTGCCAGCAGTGACTCTCCAGGGGTGGAGGGCTACACCTTC | CASSDSPGVEGYTF
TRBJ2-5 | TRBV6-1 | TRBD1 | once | TGTGCCAGCAGTCAGGGGGTTCAAGAGACCCAGTACTTC | CASSQGVQETQYF
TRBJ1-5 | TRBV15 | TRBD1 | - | TGTGCCACCAGCAGAGAAGGGTTTAAGACAGGGACCCGGTCTAAGCCCCAGCATTTT | CATSREGFKTGTRSKPQHF
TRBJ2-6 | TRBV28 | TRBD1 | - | TGTGCCAGCAGCCGGATCCGGGACAGGGCCAGCTCTGGGGCCAACGTCCTGACTTTC | CASSRIRDRASSGANVLTF
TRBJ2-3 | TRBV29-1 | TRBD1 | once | TGCAGCGTTGCCCGGGACAGGGGCTCGGTAAGCACAGATACGCAGTATTTT | CSVARDRGSVSTDTQYF
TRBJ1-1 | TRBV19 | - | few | TGTGCCAGTAGTATTCAGGGGAGAGAAGCTTTCTTT | CASSIQGREAFF
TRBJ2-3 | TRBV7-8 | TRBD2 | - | TGTGCCAGCATCCCGCGGGGGGGCACAGATACGCAGTATTTT | CASIPRGGTDTQYF
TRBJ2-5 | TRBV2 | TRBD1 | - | TGTGCCAGCAGTGGACAGGGACAAGAGACCCAGTACTTC | CASSGQGQETQYF
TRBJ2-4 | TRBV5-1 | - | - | TGCGCCAGCAGCTTGGGAATAGAACAGAACATTCAGTACTTC | CASSLGIEQNIQYF
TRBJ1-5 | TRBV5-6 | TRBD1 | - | TGTGCCAGCAGCTTGGCCGGGACAGGGGCCAATCAGCCCCAGCATTTT | CASSLAGTGANQPQHF
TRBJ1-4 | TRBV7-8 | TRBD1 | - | TGTGCCAGCAGCCCTAGGACAGGGAGCAGGGAAAAACTGTTTTTT | CASSPRTGSREKLFF
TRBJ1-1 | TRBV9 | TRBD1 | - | TGTGCCAGCAGCGGCCTGGGACAGGGGGTGACTGAAGCTTTCTTT | CASSGLGQGVTEAFF
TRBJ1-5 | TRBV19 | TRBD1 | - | TGTGCCAGTACCGGATGGGACAGTAATCAGCCCCAGCATTTT | CASTGWDSNQPQHF
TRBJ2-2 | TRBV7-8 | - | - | TGTGCCAGCAGCGCCTCTGGCGGACAGCTGACCGGGGAGCTGTTTTTT | CASSASGGQLTGELFF
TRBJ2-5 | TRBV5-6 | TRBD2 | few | TGTGCCAGCAGCCGCACCTTAGCGGGGGGGCAAGAGACCCAGTACTTC | CASSRTLAGGQETQYF
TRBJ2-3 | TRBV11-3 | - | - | TGTGCCAGCAGCTTAAGACTAGGGGATACGCAGTATTTT | CASSLRLGDTQYF
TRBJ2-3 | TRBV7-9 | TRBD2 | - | TGTGCCAGCAGCTCTAGTCGGCTAGCGGGGGGCGTAAGCACAGATACGCAGTATTTT | CASSSSRLAGGVSTDTQYF
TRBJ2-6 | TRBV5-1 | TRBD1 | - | TGCGCCAGCAGCTTGGTGGGGGTACGCAGGGGGACTGGGGCCAACGTCCTGACTTTC | CASSLVGVRRGTGANVLTF
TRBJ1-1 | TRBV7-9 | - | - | TGTGCCAGCAGCACCCAGGGGCAGACTGAAGCTTTCTTT | CASSTQGQTEAFF
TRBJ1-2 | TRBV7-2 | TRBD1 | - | TGTGCCAGCAGCCCAGACAGGGGGCGTGAATATGGCTACACCTTC | CASSPDRGREYGYTF
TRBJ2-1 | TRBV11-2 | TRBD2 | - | TGTGCCAGCAGCTTTAGCGGGAGTAGCTCCTACAATGAGCAGTTCTTC | CASSFSGSSSYNEQFF
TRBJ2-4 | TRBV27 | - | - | TGTGCCAGCAGTTGGGGACATTCTCAGTACTTC | CASSWGHSQYF
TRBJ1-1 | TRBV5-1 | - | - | TGCGCCAGCAGCTTGGAAGGGGGTCAGACTGAAGCTTTCTTT | CASSLEGGQTEAFF
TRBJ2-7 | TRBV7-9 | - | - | TGTGCCAGCAGCTTAGATACAGGGTTCCACGAGCAGTACTTC | CASSLDTGFHEQYF
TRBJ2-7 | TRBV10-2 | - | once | TGCGCCAGCAGACAGGGTATCGTCTACGAGCAGTACTTC | CASRQGIVYEQYF
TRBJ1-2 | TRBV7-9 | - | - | TGTGCCAGCAGCTTAGATTCCGGGTTCATGGGTCGCTACACCTTC | CASSLDSGFMGRYTF
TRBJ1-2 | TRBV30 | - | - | TGTGCCTGGAGAAAGGTGGGAGCTAACTATGGCTACACCTTC | CAWRKVGANYGYTF
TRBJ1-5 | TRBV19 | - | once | TGTGCCAGTAACTCACGGGCCAGGGAGGGTGAGTCCCAGCATTTT | CASNSRAREGESQHF
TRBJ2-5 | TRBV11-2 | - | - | TGTGCCAGCAGCCAGAACCGCGAGACCCAGTACTTC | CASSQNRETQYF
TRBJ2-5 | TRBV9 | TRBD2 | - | TGTGCCAGCAGCGTAGGGACTAGCGGGGGGTCCGGGAGAGAGACCCAGTACTTC | CASSVGTSGGSGRETQYF
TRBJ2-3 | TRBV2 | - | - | TGTGCCAGCAGAGATCGCCGGGGCACAGATACGCAGTATTTT | CASRDRRGTDTQYF
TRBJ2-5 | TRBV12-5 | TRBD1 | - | TGTGCTAGTGGTAGTGACAGGGGCGGAGAGACCCAGTACTTC | CASGSDRGGETQYF
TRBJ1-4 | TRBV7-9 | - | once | TGTGCCAGCAGCGCTAGAGGCGGATTGCCCGAAAAACTGTTTTTT | CASSARGGLPEKLFF
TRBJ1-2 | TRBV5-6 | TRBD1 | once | TGTGCCAGCAGCGGAACAGGGGTGGCTAACTATGGCTACACCTTC | CASSGTGVANYGYTF
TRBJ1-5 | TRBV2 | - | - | TGTGCCAGCAGTCCTCCCCCCGATCAGCCCCAGCATTTT | CASSPPPDQPQHF
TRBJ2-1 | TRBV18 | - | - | TGTGCCAGCTCACCGACCAGGGAATCTGAGCAGTTCTTC | CASSPTRESEQFF
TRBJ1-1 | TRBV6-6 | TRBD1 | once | TGTGCCAGCAGTTACCCCCACCAGGGGGGCGCACGAGCTTTCTTT | CASSYPHQGGARAFF